The clone carrying this T cell receptor beta chain was detected only a few times. As yet, its antigen is unknown. A second 7 to 11 cycle PCR used barcoded and J-beta primers. Via MiXCR, TCRdb re-called the 5' RACE reads, giving one row per CDR3 protein. The table shows more than 750,000 distinct CDR3 sequences, with 29% occurring only once. These data come from a study of blood T cells in healthy people across ages. Study results and caveats: Whereas aged donors had fewer naive CD4+ cells, long-lived donors had more of them and higher diversity.

The CDR3 extends over 14 amino acids. Germline CDR1 is SGHTA and CDR2 is FQGNSA. The V and J ends lost 6 bases and 4 bases respectively, with 15 bases between them. These data were likewise used in another study, on T cells of mothers and their children.

The receptor's source is a woman aged 35 to 49 in good health. The specimen sequenced was blood. The V gene is TRBV7-2, the J gene TRBJ1-2; D not certain. CDR3 in DNA: TGTGCCAGCAGTAAACATGCCGTCCTCTATGGCTACACCTTC. Amino acid sequence: CASSKHAVLYGYTF.